The entry that follows covers one TCR beta chain sequence. V gave up 0 bases and J gave up 4 bases, with 8 bases separating them. Germline values: CDR1 SGHNT, CDR2 YYREEE (reference sequence). The CDR3 covers 13 residues. This specimen belongs to a study of blood T cell repertoires in COVID-19. Data came from immunoSEQ multiplex PCR; TCRdb stores just in-frame clones and leaves some out. This sample has about 210,000 clones, with more than 70% found just once. Sequencing input: PBMCs or T cells enriched from blood (not recorded which). The chain uses TRBV5-4 and TRBJ2-7, with TRBD1 as a possible D gene (5 bases). The source is a man younger than 45 with acute COVID-19. CDR3: CASSLGTGYEQYF. The CDR3 nucleotides read TGTGCCAGCAGCTTGGGAACAGGTTACGAGCAGTACTTC.